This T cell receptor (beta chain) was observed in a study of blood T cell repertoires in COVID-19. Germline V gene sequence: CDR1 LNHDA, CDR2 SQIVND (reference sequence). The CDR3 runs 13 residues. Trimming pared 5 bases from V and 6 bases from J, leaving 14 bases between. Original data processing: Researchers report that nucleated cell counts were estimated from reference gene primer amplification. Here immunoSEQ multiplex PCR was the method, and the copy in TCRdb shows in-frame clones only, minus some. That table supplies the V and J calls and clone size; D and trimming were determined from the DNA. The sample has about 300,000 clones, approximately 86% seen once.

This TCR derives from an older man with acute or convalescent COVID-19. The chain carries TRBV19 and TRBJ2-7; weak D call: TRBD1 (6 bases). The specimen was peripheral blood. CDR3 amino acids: CASSPQGIGEQYF. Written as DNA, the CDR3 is TGTGCCAGTAGTCCCCAGGGGATCGGCGAGCAGTACTTC.